The TCR beta chain under discussion was sequenced for a study of identical twins listed by TCRdb under 2016. In the study overall: To test whether fetal clonotypes persist, this study deep-sequenced TCR alpha and beta repertoires from monozygotic twins, from unrelated adults of various ages, and from cord blood. To rule out contamination, replicate twin experiments were performed at different times with different library preparation protocols. What the study reported, not specific to this receptor: Fewer insertions were carried by abundant cord blood beta clonotypes; a weaker similar trend was observed in young adult naive repertoires, while no such trend was observed in memory repertoires. Invariant T cells such as MAIT and iNKT could partly confound zero-insertion analyses, though diverse VJ usage argued against this for most clonotypes. Compared with coincidental sharing between unrelated individuals, an excess of low generation-probability sequences was observed among out-of-frame TCR alpha sequences shared between twins. The excess sharing between twins in beta out-of-frame sequences was weaker because fewer shared sequences reduced the signal-to-noise ratio. Recombination models systematically underestimated out-of-frame TCR alpha sharing in monozygotic twins but agreed with sharing between unrelated individuals. Conclusions relied on cross-sectional statistical analysis, since the same donors could not be followed over many years.

All donors were healthy Caucasians. Miltenyi CD45RO+ enrichment and human naive T-cell isolation kits were used to isolate memory (CD45RO+) and naive T cells from PBMC. Libraries were built with 5' RACE. Sequenced using an Illumina HiSeq 2000. A universal primer binding site was added through template switching, and the final cDNA carried a unique molecular identifier so that TCR cDNA molecules could be counted accurately. First-strand cDNA for TCR alpha and beta chains was synthesized from specific primers in the conserved constant-segment region. Each cDNA library was double barcoded, with a SMART-Mk sample barcode plus Illumina barcodes, to control for contamination. Two successive PCR steps introduced TruSeq adapter sequences along with Illumina sample barcodes. The TCR alpha and beta cDNA libraries were sequenced on the Illumina HiSeq platform using custom primers. Turning to the authors' computational methods: Raw reads were processed with MiGEC to extract unique molecular identifiers, and MiXCR was used to determine CDR3 positions. For each individual, recombination models were inferred using an EM algorithm with the repgenHMM and IGoR tools. The tcR package in R was used for shared clonotype analysis, with sharing normalized by the product of cloneset sizes. Out-of-frame nonproductive sequences were analyzed to study raw recombination free of thymic and clonal selection effects. TCRdb reanalyzed the raw reads on its own, using fastp at Q25 for trimming and MiXCR for clone calling, and kept in-frame beta chains. Under each unique CDR3 protein, matching rows form one entry showing the most common genes and DNA. V and J calls and clone size were set by TCRdb, not the authors. Recorded for this sample are around 220,000 distinct CDR3 sequences; about 11% of them occurred a single time. The ten largest make up roughly 10% of the sample.

CDR1 and CDR2, per the germline V gene, are SGHRS and YFSETQ. Here V drops 0 bases and J drops 6 bases, and the junction holds 6 bases not matched to any gene. There are 15 amino acids in the CDR3, from cysteine to phenylalanine inclusive. Just CDR3 DNA is preserved here, 45 bases in frame from base 1. This clonotype was observed at least ten times. This receptor's antigen is unknown. Within one base of it there is no much larger clone, and no base qualities were kept. The receptor was derived from a man between 45 and 60 years old in good health. The chain couples TRBV5-1 to TRBJ2-7; a stretch of 10 junction bases matches TRBD1. Sequences were obtained from memory T cells sorted from blood. Per the publication, the cell subset or site label means: CD45RO+ enriched T cells. The CDR3 reads CASSLAGTGESEQYF. The sequenced DNA is TGCGCCAGCAGCTTGGCCGGGACAGGGGAATCCGAGCAGTACTTC.